This T cell receptor (beta chain) was recorded in a study of T cells in Graves' hyperthyroidism and ophthalmopathy. Lactation, pregnancy, other autoimmune disease or uncontrolled infection led to exclusion of patients. Diagnoses were established using clinical symptoms, serum thyroxine and TRAb, thyroid ultrasound and orbital computed tomography. Whole-study findings and limits: The majority of expanded thyroid clonotypes above 0.001 also appeared in blood.

With 3 bases removed from V and 5 bases from J, the gap between germline ends came to 13 bases. CDR3 length: 13 residues. Germline loops: CDR1 SQVTM, CDR2 ANQGSEA. Amplified regions were TCR beta CDR3 sequences from RNA transcripts. With the HTBI primer set, the TCR CDR3 went through a first round of RT-PCR. TCRdb re-analysed the multiplex PCR reads in MiXCR, keeping a single row per CDR3 protein. The sample comprises around 540,000 distinct CDR3 sequences, 35% to 55% of which are singletons, and 8% to 8.5% rests with the top ten. This clonotype has a count of ten or more. Antigen unknown. Sequencing was done on a sample of peripheral blood or thyroid tissue (not recorded which). The rearrangement joins TRBV29-1 to TRBJ1-2, with D hard to call. This clonotype was sampled from a woman aged 18-29 years with Graves' hyperthyroidism. CDR3 sequence reads: CSVDGRFGYGYTF. The CDR3 coding sequence is TGCAGCGTTGATGGCAGGTTCGGGTATGGCTACACCTTC.